Described below is a single T cell receptor beta chain sequence and its context. The antigen is undetermined. The donors were in the approximately 120-subject validation cohort; that cohort was separate from the roughly 680-subject first cohort. CDR1 and CDR2 (germline): SEHNR, FQNEAQ (reference sequence). V shed 1 base, J shed 1 base, and the junction held 1 base outside the gene matches. The CDR3 has 15 amino acids. This entry is derived from a study of cytomegalovirus exposure and HLA in healthy donors. Background on the study: The same platform was used for the 90 to 150 validation repertoires as for the 650 to 800 first-cohort repertoires, as reported in a later analysis. Study-level points and caveats: It was reported that the classifier diagnosed cytomegalovirus status with high specificity and sensitivity in both the original and validation cohorts. For most TCR sequences rarity was the rule, although some public TCRs occurred in many donors.

Sequencing used immunoSEQ multiplex PCR; TCRdb keeps in-frame clones, though not all of them. Among tens of thousands of clones, 90% were seen once, and the ten largest hold about 3.1%. This sequence originates from a man younger than 30 in good health and CMV-seronegative. Specimen: PBMCs. This sequence joins TRBV7-9 and TRBJ2-5; 9 bases are a match to TRBD2. CDR3 amino acids: CASSLGLAAQETQYF. CDR3 nucleotides: TGTGCCAGCAGCTTAGGACTAGCGGCCCAAGAGACCCAGTACTTC.